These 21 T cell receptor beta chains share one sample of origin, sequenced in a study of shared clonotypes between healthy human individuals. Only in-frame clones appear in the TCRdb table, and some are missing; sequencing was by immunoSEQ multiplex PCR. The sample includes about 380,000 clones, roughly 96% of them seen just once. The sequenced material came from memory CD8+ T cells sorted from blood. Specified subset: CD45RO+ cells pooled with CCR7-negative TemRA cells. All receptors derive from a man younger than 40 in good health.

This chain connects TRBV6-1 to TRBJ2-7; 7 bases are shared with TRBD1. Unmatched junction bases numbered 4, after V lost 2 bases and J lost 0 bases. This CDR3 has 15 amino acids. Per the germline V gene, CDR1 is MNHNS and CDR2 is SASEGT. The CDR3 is CASSELDRDSYEQYF. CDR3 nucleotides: TGTGCCAGCAGTGAACTAGACAGGGACTCCTACGAGCAGTACTTC.

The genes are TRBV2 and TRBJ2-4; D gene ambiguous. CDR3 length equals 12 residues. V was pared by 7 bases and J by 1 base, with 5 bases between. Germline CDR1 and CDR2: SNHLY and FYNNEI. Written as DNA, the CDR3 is TGTGCCAGCATCGACGCCAAAAACATTCAGTACTTC. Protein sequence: CASIDAKNIQYF.

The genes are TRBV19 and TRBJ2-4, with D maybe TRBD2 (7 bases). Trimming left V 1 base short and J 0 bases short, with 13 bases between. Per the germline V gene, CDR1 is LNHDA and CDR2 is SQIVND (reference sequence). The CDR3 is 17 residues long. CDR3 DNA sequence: TGTGCCAGTAGTATAGGGGGAGGGGGACTAGCCAAAAACATTCAGTACTTC. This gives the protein CASSIGGGGLAKNIQYF.

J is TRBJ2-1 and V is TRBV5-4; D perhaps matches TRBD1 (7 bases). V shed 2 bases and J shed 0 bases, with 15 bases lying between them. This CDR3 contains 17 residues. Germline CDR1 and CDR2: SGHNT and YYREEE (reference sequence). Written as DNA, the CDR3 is TGTGCCAGCAGCTTAGGGGGCGCGGGACCCTCCTACAATGAGCAGTTCTTC. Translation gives CASSLGGAGPSYNEQFF.

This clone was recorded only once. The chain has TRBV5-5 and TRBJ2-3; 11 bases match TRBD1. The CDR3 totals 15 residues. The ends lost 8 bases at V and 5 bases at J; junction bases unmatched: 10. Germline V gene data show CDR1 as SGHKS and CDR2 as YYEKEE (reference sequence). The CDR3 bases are TGTGCCAGACCTCCGGACAGGGGGCTTCAAGATACGCAGTATTTT. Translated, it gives CARPPDRGLQDTQYF.

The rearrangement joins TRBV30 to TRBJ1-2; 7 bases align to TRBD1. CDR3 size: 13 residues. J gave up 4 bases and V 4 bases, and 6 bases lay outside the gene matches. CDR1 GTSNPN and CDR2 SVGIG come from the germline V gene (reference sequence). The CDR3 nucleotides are TGTGCCTGGACCCAGTGGACAGGCTATGGCTACACCTTC. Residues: CAWTQWTGYGYTF.

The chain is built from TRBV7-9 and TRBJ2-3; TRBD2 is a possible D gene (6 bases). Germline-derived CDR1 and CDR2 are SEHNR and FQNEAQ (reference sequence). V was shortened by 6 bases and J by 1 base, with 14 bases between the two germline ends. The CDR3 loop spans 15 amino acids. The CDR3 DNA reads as TGTGCCAGCAGTCCTAGGTGGGGGGGCACAGATACGCAGTATTTT. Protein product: CASSPRWGGTDTQYF.

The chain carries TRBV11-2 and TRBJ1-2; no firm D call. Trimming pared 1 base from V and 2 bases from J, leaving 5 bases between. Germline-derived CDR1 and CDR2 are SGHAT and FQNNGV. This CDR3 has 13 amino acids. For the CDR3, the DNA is TGTGCCAGCAGCTTAGGCCAGAACTATGGCTACACCTTC. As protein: CASSLGQNYGYTF.

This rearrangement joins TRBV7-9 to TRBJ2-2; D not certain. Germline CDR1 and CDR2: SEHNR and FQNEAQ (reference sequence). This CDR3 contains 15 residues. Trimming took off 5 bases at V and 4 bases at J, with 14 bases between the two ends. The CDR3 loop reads CASSPLTRFTGELFF. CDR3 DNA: TGTGCCAGCAGCCCCCTCACGAGGTTCACCGGGGAGCTGTTTTTT. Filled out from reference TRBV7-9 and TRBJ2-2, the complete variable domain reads DTGVSQNPRHKITKRGQNVTFRCDPISEHNRLYWYRQTLGQGPEFLTYFQNEAQLEKSRLLSDRFSAERPKGSFSTLEIQRTEQGDSAMYLCASSPLTRFTGELFFGEGSRLTVL.

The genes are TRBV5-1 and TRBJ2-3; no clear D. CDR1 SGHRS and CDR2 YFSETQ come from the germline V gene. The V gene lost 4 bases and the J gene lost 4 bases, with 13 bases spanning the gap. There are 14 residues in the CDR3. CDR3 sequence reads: CASSPPGFSDTQYF. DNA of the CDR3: TGCGCCAGCAGCCCCCCCGGGTTTTCAGATACGCAGTATTTT.

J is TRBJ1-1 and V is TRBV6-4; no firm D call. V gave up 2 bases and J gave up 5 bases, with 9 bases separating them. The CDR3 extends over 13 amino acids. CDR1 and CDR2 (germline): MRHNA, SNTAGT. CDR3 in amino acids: CASSDEGGTEAFF. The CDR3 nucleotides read TGTGCCAGCAGTGACGAAGGAGGTACTGAAGCTTTCTTT.

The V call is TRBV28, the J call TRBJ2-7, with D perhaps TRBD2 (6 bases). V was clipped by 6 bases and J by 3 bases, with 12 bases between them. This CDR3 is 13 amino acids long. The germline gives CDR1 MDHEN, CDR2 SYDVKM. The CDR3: CASSSSADYEQYF. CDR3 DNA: TGTGCCAGCAGCTCTAGCGCCGACTACGAGCAGTACTTC.

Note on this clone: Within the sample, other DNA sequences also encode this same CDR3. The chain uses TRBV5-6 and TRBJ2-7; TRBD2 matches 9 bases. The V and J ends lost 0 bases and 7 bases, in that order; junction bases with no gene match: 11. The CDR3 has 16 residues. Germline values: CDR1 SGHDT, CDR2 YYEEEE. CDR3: CASSLGSLAGRGEQYF. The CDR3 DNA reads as TGTGCCAGCAGCTTGGGTAGCCTAGCGGGGCGGGGGGAGCAGTACTTC.

CDR3 nucleotides: TGTGCCAGCAGCGTGGTTGGGACTAGCGGCTACGAGCAGTACTTC. It codes for CASSVVGTSGYEQYF. The V gene is TRBV9, the J gene TRBJ2-7, with 11 bases matching TRBD2. The V gene's germline CDR1 is SGDLS and CDR2 YYNGEE. This CDR3 spans 15 amino acids. V dropped 2 bases and J dropped 3; count of bases not matched to a gene: 4.

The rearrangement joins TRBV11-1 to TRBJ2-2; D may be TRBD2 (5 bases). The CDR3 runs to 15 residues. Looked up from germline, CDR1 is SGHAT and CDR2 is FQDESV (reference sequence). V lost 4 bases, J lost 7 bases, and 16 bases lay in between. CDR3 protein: CASSSRGRYGGELFF. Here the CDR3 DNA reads TGTGCCAGCAGCTCACGGGGTCGGTACGGCGGGGAGCTGTTTTTT.

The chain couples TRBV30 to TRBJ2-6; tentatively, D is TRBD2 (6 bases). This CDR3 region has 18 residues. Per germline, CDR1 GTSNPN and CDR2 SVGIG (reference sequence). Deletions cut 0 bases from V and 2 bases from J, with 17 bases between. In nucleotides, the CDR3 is TGTGCCTGGAGTGTGGCCCGAGCGACTAGGGCTGGGGCCAACGTCCTGACTTTC. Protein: CAWSVARATRAGANVLTF.

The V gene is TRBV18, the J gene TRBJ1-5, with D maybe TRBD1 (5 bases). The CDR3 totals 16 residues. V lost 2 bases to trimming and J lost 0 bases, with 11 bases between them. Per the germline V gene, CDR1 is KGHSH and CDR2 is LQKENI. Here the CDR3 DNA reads TGTGCCAGCTCACCAACCAGGGACTATAGCAATCAGCCCCAGCATTTT. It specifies CASSPTRDYSNQPQHF.

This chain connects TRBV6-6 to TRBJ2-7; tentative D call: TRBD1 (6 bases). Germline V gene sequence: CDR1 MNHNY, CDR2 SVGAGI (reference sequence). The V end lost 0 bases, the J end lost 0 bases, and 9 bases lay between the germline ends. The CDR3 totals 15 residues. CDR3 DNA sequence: TGTGCCAGCAGTTACTCTGCCAGGGGCTCCTACGAGCAGTACTTC. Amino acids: CASSYSARGSYEQYF.

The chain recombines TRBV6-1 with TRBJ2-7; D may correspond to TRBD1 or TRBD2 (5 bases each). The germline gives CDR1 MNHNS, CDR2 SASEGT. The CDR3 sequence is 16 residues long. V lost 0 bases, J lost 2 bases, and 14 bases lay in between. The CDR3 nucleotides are TGTGCCAGCAGTGAAGCAACGGGGCCGGGCACCTACGAGCAGTACTTC. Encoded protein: CASSEATGPGTYEQYF.

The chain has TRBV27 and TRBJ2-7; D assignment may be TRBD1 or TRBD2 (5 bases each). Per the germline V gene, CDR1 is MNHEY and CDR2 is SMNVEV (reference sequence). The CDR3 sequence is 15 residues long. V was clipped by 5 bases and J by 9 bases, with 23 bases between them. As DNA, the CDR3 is TGTGCCAGCAGTCCAAATCGGGACCGCGGACTGGGGCAGTACTTC. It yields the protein CASSPNRDRGLGQYF.

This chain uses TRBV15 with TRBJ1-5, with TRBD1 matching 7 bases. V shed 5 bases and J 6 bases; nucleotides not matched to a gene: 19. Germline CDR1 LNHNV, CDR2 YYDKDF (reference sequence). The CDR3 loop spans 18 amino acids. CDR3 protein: CATSGTPRQGGKGQPQHF. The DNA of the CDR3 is TGTGCCACCAGCGGTACACCTAGACAGGGCGGTAAGGGTCAGCCCCAGCATTTT.